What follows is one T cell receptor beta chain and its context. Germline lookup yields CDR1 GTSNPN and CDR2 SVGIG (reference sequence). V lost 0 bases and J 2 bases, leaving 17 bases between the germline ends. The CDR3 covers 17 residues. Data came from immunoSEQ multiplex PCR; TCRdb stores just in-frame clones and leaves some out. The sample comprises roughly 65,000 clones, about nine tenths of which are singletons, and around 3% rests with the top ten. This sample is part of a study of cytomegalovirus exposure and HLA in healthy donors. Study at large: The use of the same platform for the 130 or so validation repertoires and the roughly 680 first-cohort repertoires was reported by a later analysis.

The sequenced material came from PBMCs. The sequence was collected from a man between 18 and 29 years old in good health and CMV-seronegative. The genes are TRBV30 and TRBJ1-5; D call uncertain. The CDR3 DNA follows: TGTGCCTGGAGTGTACCTGGGGTATACGGGGGCAATCAGCCCCAGCATTTT. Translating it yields CAWSVPGVYGGNQPQHF.